What follows is one T cell receptor beta chain and its context. There is no known antigen for this receptor. Nothing much larger sits one base from this clone, and base qualities are not available. Libraries were prepared through the immunoSEQ multiplex PCR assay. In TCRdb, the immuneACCESS table is reduced to in-frame sequences with V and J assigned. These tables do not hold every clone; where another copy was compared, an unresolved V gene accounts for under half, and the others remain unexplained. A total of some 21,000 clones appear in this sample, about three quarters of them only once. The biggest ten clones account for 7.5% to 10% of the sample. This entry belongs to a study of CD4+ T cells in melanoma (dated by TCRdb to between 2020 and 2023). Regarding the complete study: Neoantigen-specific CD4+ T cells in human melanoma were what the study investigated.

Paper-wide results and their limitations: According to the report, neoantigen-specific CD4+ T cells in melanoma displayed diverse differentiation states. The report described a correlation between neoantigen-specific CD4+ T cells and the function of CD8+ T cells, macrophages and B cells.

Patients with melanoma were used as donors. The germline V gene (reference sequence) sets CDR1 to SGHKS and CDR2 to YYEKEE. V is clipped by 4 bases and J by 1 base, and the sequence between their germline boundaries is 11 bases long. The cysteine opens and the phenylalanine closes a CDR3 of 14 amino acids. This entry keeps only the CDR3 DNA: 42 bases, framed from base 1. This clonotype originated in a human donor with melanoma. The sequence joins TRBV5-5 to TRBJ2-5, with TRBD1 tentatively as D gene (6 bases match). The DNA sequence reads TGTGCCAGCAGCGGACAGAGCCCCCAAGAGACCCAGTACTTC. It codes for CASSGQSPQETQYF.